The TCR beta chain under discussion was sequenced for a study of identical twins. Study-level findings and limits: One should note that invariant MAIT and iNKT cells could partly confound zero-insertion analyses. Whereas memory repertoires showed no such difference, abundant cord blood beta clonotypes carried fewer insertions.

The CDR3 is 12 residues long. V was clipped by 9 bases and J by 8 bases; unmatched bases: 4. CDR1 and CDR2 (germline): SGHNT, YENEEA. Turning to this clonotype: What it binds is not known.

TCRdb called the 5' RACE reads again in MiXCR, with one record for every CDR3 protein. Of 450,000 or so distinct CDR3 sequences listed, approximately 24% are singletons. In addition, the sample was reused for a study of T cells expressing NK-cell markers. That work contributes: The contribution of dominant NKG2C+ clonotypes to CD8+ T cells in more than five donors was about 1.0-7.0%.

The source is a woman under 30 in good health. This chain connects TRBV11-3 to TRBJ1-6, with 7 bases fitting TRBD1. Sequenced material: CD4+ T cells sorted from blood. The CDR3 reads CARDRVHSPLHF. The CDR3 DNA sequence: TGTGCCAGAGACAGGGTACATTCACCCCTCCACTTT.